This TCR beta chain was captured in a study of patients and donors after allogeneic stem cell transplantation. This clonotype was detected a few times. One entry per CDR3 protein, called by TCRdb with MiXCR from the RT-PCR reads. The sample consists of some 40,000 distinct CDR3 sequences, about 30% of them appearing once. V was clipped by 2 bases and J by 2 bases; unmatched bases: 1. The CDR3 sequence is 14 residues long. Germline-derived CDR1 and CDR2 are MNHEY and SVGEGT. The specimen was blood, either unsorted or a sorted T cell fraction (not recorded which). The rearrangement links TRBV6-2 or TRBV6-3 to TRBJ2-7; 9 bases align to TRBD2. The source is a human donor who was either an allogeneic HSCT recipient or a stem cell or donor lymphocyte infusion donor (not recorded which). It is not recorded whose cells these are; they may come from a transplant donor. CDR3 region: CASSYLAGPYEQYF. The CDR3 DNA reads TGTGCCAGCAGTTACCTAGCGGGACCCTACGAGCAGTACTTC.